This is a list of T cell receptor beta chains from one sample in a study of long-term antiretroviral therapy in people with HIV. Sequencing used immunoSEQ multiplex PCR; TCRdb keeps in-frame clones, though not all of them. The sample carries about 40,000 clones, roughly nine tenths recorded once. The sample in question was unsorted PBMCs, obtained 1.2 years after starting antiretroviral therapy. The receptors stem from a woman aged 45 to 65 with HIV. Both conserved end residues are part of each CDR3. The order of the fields is clone size, D gene, J gene, V gene, CDR3 DNA, CDR3 protein. D genes are given only for firm matches. Not all rows give a size; the values are once, few, many and, for expanded clones, a class.

NA | NA | TRBJ2-2 | TRBV5-4 | TGTGCCAGCAGCCCCGGTTTGGGGGGCGCCTCGATCACCGGGGAGCTGTTTTTT | CASSPGLGGASITGELFF
once | NA | TRBJ1-5 | TRBV4-3 | TGCGCCAGCAGCCAAGATTTAATCCGGGCCAATCAGCCCCAGCATTTT | CASSQDLIRANQPQHF
NA | NA | TRBJ1-6 | TRBV11-1 | TGTGCCAGCAGCTTGCAGCCCCAAAATTCACCCCTCCACTTT | CASSLQPQNSPLHF
NA | NA | TRBJ1-2 | TRBV29-1 | TGCAGCGTTGAAGATCACGACAGCCGAGTCTATGGCTACACCTTC | CSVEDHDSRVYGYTF
NA | NA | TRBJ2-1 | TRBV20-1 | TGCAGTGCTAGTACCCGCGGAGAGCAGTTCTTC | CSASTRGEQFF
few | NA | TRBJ2-7 | TRBV2 | TGTGCCAGCACTAAAGAGGGGCTGGGGGAATCCGAGCAGTACTTC | CASTKEGLGESEQYF
NA | NA | TRBJ1-1 | TRBV5-6 | TGTGCCAGCAGCTTTAAGAACACTGAAGCTTTCTTT | CASSFKNTEAFF
medium-sized | NA | TRBJ2-7 | TRBV2 | TGTGCCAGCAGTGACGAACGGATTGGGTTTTACGAGCAGTACTTC | CASSDERIGFYEQYF
NA | TRBD1 | TRBJ1-1 | TRBV30 | TGTGCCTGGAGGGCAGGGGGTGAAGCTTTCTTT | CAWRAGGEAFF
NA | TRBD1 | TRBJ2-3 | TRBV27 | TGTGCCAGCAGTCACCGGGACAGGGGCCCACCAGATACGCAGTATTTT | CASSHRDRGPPDTQYF
few | NA | TRBJ1-2 | TRBV19 | TGTGCCAGTAGTATAGTCCCACAGGGCGGCTATGGCTACACCTTC | CASSIVPQGGYGYTF
once | NA | TRBJ1-6 | TRBV12-2 | TGTGCAAGTCGCTATAACAGGGGTTCCTATAATTCACCCCTCCACTTT | CASRYNRGSYNSPLHF
NA | NA | TRBJ1-1 | TRBV7-9 | TGTGCCAGCAGCTTAGCTGCTCAGACTGAAGCTTTCTTT | CASSLAAQTEAFF
NA | NA | TRBJ1-1 | TRBV7-3 | TGTGCCAGCAGCGTCACAGGGCGCACTGAAGCTTTCTTT | CASSVTGRTEAFF
NA | TRBD2 | TRBJ2-1 | TRBV9 | TGTGCCAGCAGCGTAAGGGAGCGGGGGATTAGAAGAGACAATGAGCAGTTCTTC | CASSVRERGIRRDNEQFF
NA | TRBD1 | TRBJ1-1 | TRBV6-5 | TGTGCCAGCAGCCGGACAGGGTTGACTGAAGCTTTCTTT | CASSRTGLTEAFF
NA | NA | TRBJ1-1 | TRBV4-1 | TGCGCCAGCAGCCAAGATAAGAGTCTGGTGGGGGAAAGGGGAGAAGCTTTCTTT | CASSQDKSLVGERGEAFF
once | TRBD1 | TRBJ2-2 | TRBV18 | TGTGCCAGCTCACCTGGGACAGGGGCCCGAGGGAACACCGGGGAGCTGTTTTTT | CASSPGTGARGNTGELFF
NA | NA | TRBJ1-2 | TRBV4-3 | TGCGCCAGCAGCCAAGTGGGACGGGGGGTTCCTCATGGCTACACCTTC | CASSQVGRGVPHGYTF
NA | TRBD2 | TRBJ2-3 | TRBV15 | TGTGCCACCAGCAGGGGGAGGACTAGCGAGGATACGCAGTATTTT | CATSRGRTSEDTQYF
NA | NA | TRBJ1-2 | TRBV21-1 | TGTGCCAGCAATGGCAGCGGTATATATGGCTACACCTTC | CASNGSGIYGYTF
once | TRBD1 | TRBJ1-3 | TRBV15 | TGTGCCACCAGCAGAGATCGGGGGACAGGCTCTGGAAACACCATATATTTT | CATSRDRGTGSGNTIYF
NA | NA | TRBJ2-3 | TRBV29-1 | TGCAGCGTTGTAAGGGCTAGCACAGATACGCAGTATTTT | CSVVRASTDTQYF
NA | NA | TRBJ1-6 | TRBV7-2 | TGTGCCAGCAGCTTAGCCCGCGGGACGGCTTATTCACCCCTCCACTTT | CASSLARGTAYSPLHF
NA | NA | TRBJ2-1 | TRBV27 | TGTGCCAGCAGTTCAGACATTTCAGGGTGGGGGAACAATGAGCAGTTCTTC | CASSSDISGWGNNEQFF
NA | NA | TRBJ1-5 | TRBV21-1 | TGTGCCAGCAGCAAGTGGGACAGCGCTCCTTATAGCAATCAGCCCCAGCATTTT | CASSKWDSAPYSNQPQHF
NA | NA | TRBJ2-3 | TRBV2 | TGTGCCAGCAGTGGGGGCGCAGATACGCAGTATTTT | CASSGGADTQYF
NA | NA | TRBJ2-3 | TRBV5-6 | TGTGCCAGCAGTTCCTTAGCAGGGGAGGATACGCAGTATTTT | CASSSLAGEDTQYF
NA | TRBD1 | TRBJ1-4 | TRBV2 | TGTGCCACCGCTCCCGGGACAGGGGGCACCGGGGAAAAACTGTTTTTT | CATAPGTGGTGEKLFF
NA | TRBD2 | TRBJ2-2 | TRBV5-1 | TGCGCCAGCAGCTATCTAGCGGGGAACACCGGGGAGCTGTTTTTT | CASSYLAGNTGELFF
NA | NA | TRBJ2-2 | TRBV9 | TGTGCCAGCAGCGGACTAGACCCCGGGGAGCTGTTTTTT | CASSGLDPGELFF
NA | TRBD1 | TRBJ1-3 | TRBV9 | TGTGCCAGCAGCCCGACAGGGCTCTCTGGAAACACCATATATTTT | CASSPTGLSGNTIYF
NA | NA | TRBJ1-3 | TRBV5-1 | TGCGCCAGCAGGGCAGGTCTCTCTGGAAACACCATATATTTT | CASRAGLSGNTIYF
NA | TRBD2 | TRBJ2-7 | TRBV2 | TGTGCCAGCAGTGGGGCTAGCGGAACCTACGAGCAGTACTTC | CASSGASGTYEQYF
NA | NA | TRBJ1-5 | TRBV7-2 | TGTGCCAGCAGCTTAGTTGAAGGGTTCAATCAGCCCCAGCATTTT | CASSLVEGFNQPQHF
medium-sized | NA | TRBJ2-7 | TRBV25-1 | TGTGCCAGCAGTGGGCCTCTTTGGTACGAGCAGTACTTC | CASSGPLWYEQYF
NA | NA | TRBJ1-3 | TRBV9 | TGTGCCAGCAGCGGAAACACCATATATTTT | CASSGNTIYF
NA | NA | TRBJ2-2 | TRBV15 | TGTGCCACCAGCAGCGGGGACCCGAACACCGGGGAGCTGTTTTTT | CATSSGDPNTGELFF
NA | TRBD2 | TRBJ2-3 | TRBV7-2 | TGTGCCAGCAGCTCTCCTAGCGGGGGGTCTAGCACAGATACGCAGTATTTT | CASSSPSGGSSTDTQYF
few | TRBD2 | TRBJ2-1 | TRBV4-1 | TGCGCCAGCAGCCAAGGGCGGGGGAACTACAATGAGCAGTTCTTC | CASSQGRGNYNEQFF
NA | TRBD1 | TRBJ1-4 | TRBV4-2 | TGTGCCAGCAGCCAGCCAGACAGGGGCGGGGAAAAACTGTTTTTT | CASSQPDRGGEKLFF